This is a list of T cell receptor beta chains from one sample in a study of CD8 T cells in Susac syndrome. Via MiXCR, TCRdb re-called the immunoSEQ multiplex PCR reads, giving one row per CDR3 protein. The sample lists 84,000 or so distinct CDR3 sequences, roughly 96% seen once, with more than 0.35% in the top ten. Sequenced sample: CD8+ T cells from PBMCs. These receptors all come from a human donor with Susac syndrome. Both conserved end residues are trimmed from each CDR3. Rows may omit the clone size; those that give it use once, few, many or a size class.

clone_size: NA
v_call: TRBV7-6
j_call: TRBJ2-1
cdr3_aa: ASTLSGGAGYEQF

clone_size: NA
v_call: TRBV6-1
j_call: TRBJ2-6
cdr3_aa: ASSPGFRAASGANVLT

clone_size: NA
v_call: TRBV2
j_call: TRBJ2-7
cdr3_aa: ALRDRPYEQY

clone_size: NA
v_call: TRBV7-6
j_call: TRBJ2-1
cdr3_aa: ASSPPGLAGVEQF

clone_size: NA
v_call: TRBV9
j_call: TRBJ2-2
cdr3_aa: ASSVEAGELF

clone_size: NA
v_call: TRBV20-1
j_call: TRBJ1-1
cdr3_aa: SARHTEAF

clone_size: NA
v_call: TRBV29-1
j_call: TRBJ2-2
cdr3_aa: SVVGAIDTGELF

clone_size: NA
v_call: TRBV12-3/TRBV12-4
j_call: TRBJ2-7
cdr3_aa: ASSLSGDPHEQY

clone_size: NA
v_call: TRBV20-1
j_call: TRBJ2-3
cdr3_aa: SAIPSGRLDTQY

clone_size: NA
v_call: TRBV9
j_call: TRBJ1-3
cdr3_aa: ASSAPGASGNTIY

clone_size: NA
v_call: TRBV28
j_call: TRBJ2-1
cdr3_aa: ASNRVTNEQF

clone_size: NA
v_call: TRBV25-1
j_call: TRBJ2-1
cdr3_aa: ASRGGVDNEQF

clone_size: NA
v_call: TRBV12-3/TRBV12-4
j_call: TRBJ2-3
cdr3_aa: ASGNRDAC

clone_size: NA
v_call: TRBV3-1
j_call: TRBJ2-1
cdr3_aa: ASSHLAGQGTYNEQF

clone_size: NA
v_call: TRBV20-1
j_call: TRBJ2-7
cdr3_aa: SANTGEQY

clone_size: NA
v_call: TRBV9
j_call: TRBJ1-1
cdr3_aa: ASSVEPGLNTEAF

clone_size: NA
v_call: TRBV21-1
j_call: TRBJ2-5
cdr3_aa: ASSPSGGETQY

clone_size: NA
v_call: TRBV9
j_call: TRBJ1-3
cdr3_aa: ASSSPRTGTSGNTIY

clone_size: once
v_call: TRBV20-1
j_call: TRBJ1-4
cdr3_aa: SAPFGAPNEKLF

clone_size: NA
v_call: TRBV19
j_call: TRBJ1-5
cdr3_aa: ASSIGLGRDRQGQPQH

clone_size: NA
v_call: TRBV16
j_call: TRBJ1-5
cdr3_aa: ASSQRHFSNQPQH

clone_size: NA
v_call: TRBV20-1
j_call: TRBJ2-7
cdr3_aa: SAPLYEQY

clone_size: NA
v_call: TRBV27
j_call: TRBJ2-3
cdr3_aa: ASSPAKGAAASTDTQY

clone_size: NA
v_call: TRBV20-1
j_call: TRBJ1-1
cdr3_aa: SARDRTGRTEAF

clone_size: once
v_call: TRBV24-1
j_call: TRBJ2-6
cdr3_aa: ATSATLGANVLT

clone_size: NA
v_call: TRBV9
j_call: TRBJ2-1
cdr3_aa: ASSPPGYKREQF

clone_size: once
v_call: TRBV12-3/TRBV12-4
j_call: TRBJ2-3
cdr3_aa: ASSSLRDRGTDTQY

clone_size: NA
v_call: TRBV6-2/TRBV6-3
j_call: TRBJ2-5
cdr3_aa: ATKKGRETQY

clone_size: NA
v_call: TRBV20-1
j_call: TRBJ2-7
cdr3_aa: SAREGYSYEQY

clone_size: NA
v_call: TRBV20-1
j_call: TRBJ2-5
cdr3_aa: SAPPGGWETQY

clone_size: NA
v_call: TRBV28
j_call: TRBJ2-7
cdr3_aa: ASSPGLSYEQY

clone_size: NA
v_call: TRBV13
j_call: TRBJ2-7
cdr3_aa: ASRLFRQGYEQY

clone_size: NA
v_call: TRBV27
j_call: TRBJ2-7
cdr3_aa: ASSLYSGTGPYEQY

clone_size: NA
v_call: TRBV7-9
j_call: TRBJ1-4
cdr3_aa: ASSSPQTRNEKLF

clone_size: NA
v_call: TRBV25-1
j_call: TRBJ1-5
cdr3_aa: ASSAPGGVRPQH

clone_size: NA
v_call: TRBV7-9
j_call: TRBJ2-2
cdr3_aa: ASSAVEEGELF

clone_size: NA
v_call: TRBV4-3
j_call: TRBJ2-5
cdr3_aa: ASSPGQIQETQY

clone_size: NA
v_call: TRBV7-2
j_call: TRBJ2-5
cdr3_aa: ASSPRDRVGETQY

clone_size: NA
v_call: TRBV7-9
j_call: TRBJ2-3
cdr3_aa: ASSHLGQGNGARDTQY

clone_size: NA
v_call: TRBV7-8
j_call: TRBJ1-1
cdr3_aa: ASSLAGPEECF

clone_size: NA
v_call: TRBV4-1
j_call: TRBJ1-2
cdr3_aa: ASSQGAGQGLRGYT

clone_size: NA
v_call: TRBV9
j_call: TRBJ2-1
cdr3_aa: ASSEGRNEQF

clone_size: NA
v_call: TRBV7-3
j_call: TRBJ2-3
cdr3_aa: ASSLSLAGGLADTQY

clone_size: NA
v_call: TRBV19
j_call: TRBJ1-2
cdr3_aa: ASSQAAYGYT

clone_size: NA
v_call: TRBV9
j_call: TRBJ2-3
cdr3_aa: ASSAANGGADTQY

clone_size: NA
v_call: TRBV12-3/TRBV12-4
j_call: TRBJ1-2
cdr3_aa: ASSSSGDGYT

clone_size: once
v_call: TRBV5-1
j_call: TRBJ2-3
cdr3_aa: ASSLITLQGMGTDTQY

clone_size: NA
v_call: TRBV20-1
j_call: TRBJ2-7
cdr3_aa: SARELADYEQY

clone_size: NA
v_call: TRBV30
j_call: TRBJ2-1
cdr3_aa: AWHDPFSVTYNEQF

clone_size: NA
v_call: TRBV5-6
j_call: TRBJ2-1
cdr3_aa: ASDGSSYNEQF

clone_size: NA
v_call: TRBV12-3/TRBV12-4
j_call: TRBJ2-5
cdr3_aa: ASSTNGGDETQY

clone_size: NA
v_call: TRBV12-3/TRBV12-4
j_call: TRBJ2-1
cdr3_aa: ATSTFDSTPFDSNEQF

clone_size: NA
v_call: TRBV15
j_call: TRBJ2-1
cdr3_aa: ATSRGVGDNEQF

clone_size: NA
v_call: TRBV6-1
j_call: TRBJ2-5
cdr3_aa: ASSINREQETQY

clone_size: NA
v_call: TRBV21-1
j_call: TRBJ1-2
cdr3_aa: ASSKQAGYT